The 9 T cell receptor beta chains reported below all come from one sample, sequenced in a study of CD8+CD57+ T cells in acquired aplastic anemia (dated by TCRdb to about 2018). Sequencing relied on an Illumina HiSeq 2000. Genomic DNA served as template for TCR beta VDJ combination and CDR3 sequence profiling. The public reads were reprocessed in TCRdb via fastp at Q25 and MiXCR, keeping in-frame beta chains. Every CDR3 protein is listed once, alongside the most common genes and DNA of its rows. Counted in this sample were 150,000 to 200,000 distinct CDR3 sequences; 40% to 60% of them appeared once. More than 30% of the sample comes from the top ten. Expansion of CD8+CD57+ cells had been shown by flow cytometry in the patients chosen for sequencing. Specimen: sorted CD4+, CD8+, or CD8+CD57+ T cells (not recorded which) from PBMCs. The receptor source for this set is a human donor with aplastic anemia.

The rearrangement links TRBV7-9 to TRBJ2-7, with D possibly matching TRBD1 (5 bases). CDR1 and CDR2 from the germline V gene are SEHNR and FQNEAQ (reference sequence). Trimming cost V 4 bases and J 2 bases, with 15 bases left between them. The CDR3 has 15 residues. The DNA for the CDR3 is TGTGCCAGCAGCTCAATGAGACAGTATCCCTACGAGCAGTACTTC. It encodes CASSSMRQYPYEQYF.

This clonotype showed up many times. The genes are TRBV7-9 and TRBJ2-7; possibly TRBD2 for D (7 bases). The CDR3 is made up of 16 amino acids. Trimming cost V 4 bases and J 0 bases, with 16 bases left between them. Looked up from germline, CDR1 is SEHNR and CDR2 is FQNEAQ (reference sequence). CDR3: CASSSQRGGPSYEQYF. The DNA of the CDR3 is TGTGCCAGCAGCTCACAGAGGGGGGGCCCCTCCTACGAGCAGTACTTC.

J is TRBJ2-7 and V is TRBV9, with D unclear. CDR1 and CDR2 from the germline V gene are SGDLS and YYNGEE. The CDR3 runs to 11 residues. V was pared by 7 bases and J by 7 bases, with 12 bases between. The CDR3 coding sequence is TGTGCCAGCTCACCAATGGGGGAGCAGTACTTC. Translation gives CASSPMGEQYF.

This clonotype appeared many times. CDR3 protein: CSARDSGLAGVLTMKTQYF. The CDR3 DNA reads as TGCAGTGCTAGAGACTCGGGACTAGCGGGAGTCCTAACTATGAAGACCCAGTACTTC. V and J are TRBV20-1 and TRBJ2-5, with 14 bases aligning to TRBD2. Trimming took 0 bases from V and 6 from J; bases not matched to a gene: 15. The CDR3 length is 19 residues. Germline assignment: CDR1 DFQATT and CDR2 SNEGSKA (reference sequence).

This chain joins TRBV29-1 and TRBJ2-6; no firm D call. Germline V lookup: CDR1 SQVTM, CDR2 ANQGSEA. V was clipped by 6 bases and J by 4 bases, with 7 bases between them. The CDR3 has 12 amino acids. The chain's CDR3 is CSVWTGANVLTF. The CDR3 DNA is TGCAGCGTATGGACCGGGGCCAACGTCCTGACTTTC.

This clonotype was counted many times. V and J are TRBV9 and TRBJ2-1; unclear D gene. Germline assignment: CDR1 SGDLS and CDR2 YYNGEE. This CDR3 is built from 12 residues. V was trimmed by 3 bases and J by 5 bases, leaving 6 bases between them. CDR3 protein: CASSEVNNEQFF. Here the CDR3 DNA reads TGTGCCAGCAGCGAGGTCAACAATGAGCAGTTCTTC.

V usage is TRBV6-1 and J usage is TRBJ1-2, with 9 nucleotides matching TRBD1. Losses at the gene ends were 8 bases for V and 2 bases for J; bases not matched to a gene: 3. This CDR3 has 13 residues. The germline V gene has CDR1 MNHNS and CDR2 SASEGT. This CDR3 is CASRDRENYGYTF. CDR3 nucleotide sequence: TGTGCCAGCCGGGACAGGGAGAACTATGGCTACACCTTC.

This clonotype was detected many times. The V gene is TRBV5-8, the J gene TRBJ1-6; tentative D call: TRBD1 (6 bases). Trimming cost V 7 bases and J 9 bases, with 20 bases left between them. The germline gives CDR1 SGHTS, CDR2 YDEGEE. This CDR3 spans 15 amino acids. The CDR3 protein is CASYRLVGGLSPLHF. The CDR3 coding sequence is TGTGCCAGCTATCGCCTTGTCGGGGGGCTTTCACCCCTCCACTTT.

V usage is TRBV6-1 and J usage is TRBJ2-3, with D perhaps matching TRBD1 (6 bases). The CDR3 loop spans 15 amino acids. V was cut by 4 bases and J by 2 bases, with 13 bases left in between. Germline CDR1 MNHNS, CDR2 SASEGT. In nucleotides, the CDR3 is TGTGCCAGCAGTGTAACCTGGGACACCACAGATACGCAGTATTTT. This sequence encodes CASSVTWDTTDTQYF.